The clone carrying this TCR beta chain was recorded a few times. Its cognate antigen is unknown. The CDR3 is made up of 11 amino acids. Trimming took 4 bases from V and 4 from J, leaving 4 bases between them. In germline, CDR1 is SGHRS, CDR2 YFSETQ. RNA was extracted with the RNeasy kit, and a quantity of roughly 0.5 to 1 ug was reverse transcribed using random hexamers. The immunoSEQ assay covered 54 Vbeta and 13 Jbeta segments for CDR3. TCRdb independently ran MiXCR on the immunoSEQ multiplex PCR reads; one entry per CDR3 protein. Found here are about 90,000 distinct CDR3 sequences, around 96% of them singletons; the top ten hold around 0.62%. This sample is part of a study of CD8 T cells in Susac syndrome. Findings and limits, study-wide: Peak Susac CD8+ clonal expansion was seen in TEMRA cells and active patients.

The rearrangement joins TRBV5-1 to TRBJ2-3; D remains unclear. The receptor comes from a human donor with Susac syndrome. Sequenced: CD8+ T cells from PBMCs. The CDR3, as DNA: TGCGCCAGCAGCGGATCAGATACGCAGTATTTT. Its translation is CASSGSDTQYF.